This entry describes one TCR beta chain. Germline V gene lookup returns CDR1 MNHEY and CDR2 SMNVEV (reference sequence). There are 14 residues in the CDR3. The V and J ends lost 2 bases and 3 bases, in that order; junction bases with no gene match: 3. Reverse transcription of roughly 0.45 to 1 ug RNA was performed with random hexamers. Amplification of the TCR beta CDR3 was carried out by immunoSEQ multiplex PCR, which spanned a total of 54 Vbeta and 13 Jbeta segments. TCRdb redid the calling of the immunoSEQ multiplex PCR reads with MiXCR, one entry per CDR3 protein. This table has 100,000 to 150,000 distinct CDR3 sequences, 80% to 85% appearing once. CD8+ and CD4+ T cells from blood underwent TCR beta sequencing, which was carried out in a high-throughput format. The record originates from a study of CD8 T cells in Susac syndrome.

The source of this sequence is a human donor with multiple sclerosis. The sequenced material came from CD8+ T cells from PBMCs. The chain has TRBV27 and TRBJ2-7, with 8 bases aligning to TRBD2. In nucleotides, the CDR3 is TGTGCCAGCAGTTTAGGTCTAGCGGGCTACGAGCAGTACTTC. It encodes CASSLGLAGYEQYF.